Below, one T cell receptor beta chain is given with its context. This clonotype was detected only a few times. Its antigen specificity is not known. There are no base qualities to consult, and no much larger clone falls within one base. This sample is drawn from a study of T cell repertoires in cytomegalovirus infection (dated by TCRdb to the late 2010s). Concerning the study at large: Alongside well-studied HLA-B-restricted epitopes, the peptide stimulations were aimed at recently identified HLA-C-restricted CMV epitopes, whose presentation resists viral immunomodulation. The HLA type of each donor mattered for the analysis, because public TCR beta signatures pointed to carriage of CMV infection along with the matching HLA type. What the authors observed across the whole study: In the ex vivo response, HLA-C-restricted CMV-specific TCR beta clonotypes were dominant, and in two of eight donors the single most frequent clonotype came from this HLA-C-restricted group. In both this cohort and an independent cohort of some 380 donors, the cumulative frequency of public TCR beta family members distinguished carriers of CMV infection plus the relevant HLA type.

Via the germline V gene, CDR1 is MNHEY and CDR2 SVGEGT. Ends trimmed: V by 2 bases, J by 2 bases; bases unmatched to a gene: 4. The CDR3 runs 15 amino acids, cysteine and phenylalanine included. The DNA shown is the 45-base CDR3, in frame from base 1. TCRdb lists the instrument as Illumina HiSeq 1500. Clones were called with MiXCR by TCRdb after fastp trimmed the public reads at Q25, and only in-frame beta chains were retained. All rows with the same CDR3 protein become a single entry with the most common DNA and genes. In this sample the table shows roughly 500,000 distinct CDR3 sequences, 30% to 40% of which occur a single time. Of the sample, 15% to 20% falls within the top ten clones. The sample's treatment or condition label, decoded: in vitro stimulation with specific CMV peptide epitopes to enrich CMV-specific T cells.

The chain links TRBV6-2 or TRBV6-3 with TRBJ2-7; 9 central nucleotides agree with TRBD1. This specimen was cultured PBMCs, taken from culture after CMV antigen stimulation. The source is a human donor in good health (CMV status not recorded). Some clones in this sample may be carry-over from other donors' samples. The base sequence is TGTGCCAGCAGTTACACCCGACAGGGGGCCTACGAGCAGTACTTC. Its translation is CASSYTRQGAYEQYF.